The rows below give T cell receptor beta chains drawn from one sample of a study of glioma-infiltrating T cells after dendritic cell vaccination. Sequencing used immunoSEQ multiplex PCR; TCRdb keeps in-frame clones, though not all of them. This sample has roughly 68,000 clones, with 82% found just once. Sequenced material: blood, taken before dendritic cell vaccination. Every receptor here comes from a human donor with glioblastoma. CDR3s include the opening cysteine and the closing phenylalanine or tryptophan. D genes are given only for firm matches. Expanded clones are given a class, and other clones once, few, many or no size at all.

D gene	V gene	J gene	clone size	CDR3 DNA	CDR3 protein
TRBD1	TRBV29-1	TRBJ2-7	-	TGCAGCGCAGGGACAGGCCGCTCCTACGAGCAGTACTTC	CSAGTGRSYEQYF
TRBD1	TRBV4-1	TRBJ1-5	-	TGCGCCAGCAGCCAAGATCACAGACAGGGACGACTCCCAAATCAGCCCCAGCATTTT	CASSQDHRQGRLPNQPQHF
TRBD2	TRBV5-1	TRBJ2-3	-	TGCGCCAGCAGACCCGGGACTAGCGGGGGTAGCACAGATACGCAGTATTTT	CASRPGTSGGSTDTQYF
-	TRBV7-9	TRBJ1-1	-	TGTGCCAGCACTCCGGGGGAGTGGACTGAAGCTTTCTTT	CASTPGEWTEAFF
-	TRBV28	TRBJ1-3	few	TGTGCCAGCAGTTCCCCGGGGGGCGGAAACACCATATATTTT	CASSSPGGGNTIYF
-	TRBV2	TRBJ1-5	few	TGTGCCAGCAGTGAAAGGAGCAGACGCAATCAGCCCCAGCATTTT	CASSERSRRNQPQHF
-	TRBV7-2	TRBJ1-5	once	TGTGCCAGCAGCTTAACAGACACCAATCAGCCCCAGCATTTT	CASSLTDTNQPQHF
TRBD2	TRBV18	TRBJ2-3	-	TGTGCCAGCTCACCGCGACTAGCGGGGGGATTTCCAGATACGCAGTATTTT	CASSPRLAGGFPDTQYF
-	TRBV7-9	TRBJ1-1	-	TGTGCCAGCAGCCGGGGGGCTGAAGCTTTCTTT	CASSRGAEAFF
-	TRBV10-1	TRBJ1-2	-	TGCGCCAGCAGGCCAGGGATAGGAGACTATGGCTACACCTTC	CASRPGIGDYGYTF
TRBD1	TRBV7-8	TRBJ1-2	-	TGTGCCAGCAGCTTAGACCTAGACAGGGCGCATGGCTACACCTTC	CASSLDLDRAHGYTF
TRBD2	TRBV28	TRBJ2-3	-	TGTGCCAGCAGTTTAGTTAGCGGGGGTTTAGTAGATACGCAGTATTTT	CASSLVSGGLVDTQYF
TRBD1	TRBV19	TRBJ2-7	-	TGTGCCAGTAGTATGACAGGGGTTGAGGACGAGCAGTACTTC	CASSMTGVEDEQYF
-	TRBV11-2	TRBJ1-1	-	TGTGCCAGCAGCTTAGATTCGAGGGCCGCTGAAGCTTTCTTT	CASSLDSRAAEAFF
-	TRBV20-1	TRBJ1-2	-	TGCAGTGCCCCACTGTCCTATGGCTACACCTTC	CSAPLSYGYTF
TRBD2	TRBV5-4	TRBJ2-3	-	TGTGCCAGCAGTCTAGCGGGGGCGGGAGATACGCAGTATTTT	CASSLAGAGDTQYF
-	TRBV16	TRBJ1-3	-	TGTGCCAGCAGCCAATCGGCGGGTCCCGGAAACACCATATATTTT	CASSQSAGPGNTIYF
-	TRBV28	TRBJ1-3	-	TGTGCCAGCAGTTCCTCAGGGAATTTACCCGGAAACACCATATATTTT	CASSSSGNLPGNTIYF
-	TRBV2	TRBJ1-1	-	TGTGCCAGCAGGGACTACACTGAAGCTTTCTTT	CASRDYTEAFF
TRBD1	TRBV25-1	TRBJ1-5	-	TGTGCCAGCGGTAATCACTGGGACAGGTTCAATCAGCCCCAGCATTTT	CASGNHWDRFNQPQHF
-	TRBV5-1	TRBJ1-6	-	TGCGCCAGCTATAATCTTCCCTATAATTCACCCCTCCACTTT	CASYNLPYNSPLHF
TRBD2	TRBV29-1	TRBJ2-1	-	TGCAGCGTGACCGGGCTAGCGGGGGCCTCCTACAATGAGCAGTTCTTC	CSVTGLAGASYNEQFF
-	TRBV5-3	TRBJ1-5	-	TGTGCCAGACAGGGGCAGCCCCAGCATTTT	CARQGQPQHF